The rows below give T cell receptor beta chains drawn from one sample of a study of blood T cell repertoires in COVID-19. Repertoires were generated with immunoSEQ multiplex PCR, while TCRdb's copy carries only in-frame clones and drops some. Of 180,000 or so clones in the sample, approximately 85% were seen once. Specimen: peripheral blood. The receptors stem from a man aged 55-75 years with acute or convalescent COVID-19. CDR3s include the opening cysteine and the closing phenylalanine or tryptophan. D genes are given only for firm matches. Size is omitted from some rows. Given values are once, few, many or a class for expanded clones.

clone size: NA; V gene: TRBV5-1; D gene: TRBD2; J gene: TRBJ2-1; CDR3 DNA: TGCGCCAGCGGACTAGCGACCCGTACGCTCTACAATGAGCAGTTCTTC; CDR3 protein: CASGLATRTLYNEQFF
clone size: NA; V gene: TRBV29-1; D gene: TRBD2; J gene: TRBJ2-1; CDR3 DNA: TGCAGCGTTGGGAGATTGACTAGCGGGAGGATTCCCAATGAGCAGTTCTTC; CDR3 protein: CSVGRLTSGRIPNEQFF
clone size: once; V gene: TRBV2; D gene: NA; J gene: TRBJ2-7; CDR3 DNA: TGTGCCAGCAGTGAAGCCGTCGAGCAGTACTTC; CDR3 protein: CASSEAVEQYF
clone size: NA; V gene: TRBV6-2/TRBV6-3; D gene: NA; J gene: TRBJ1-5; CDR3 DNA: TGTGCCAGCAGCAAGGACAGCCCAAGCAATCAGCCCCAGCATTTT; CDR3 protein: CASSKDSPSNQPQHF
clone size: NA; V gene: TRBV28; D gene: TRBD1; J gene: TRBJ2-2; CDR3 DNA: TGTGCCAGCGGACAGGCGAACACCGGGGAGCTGTTTTTT; CDR3 protein: CASGQANTGELFF
clone size: NA; V gene: TRBV28; D gene: NA; J gene: TRBJ2-1; CDR3 DNA: TGTGCCAGCGCACATTACAATGAGCAGTTCTTC; CDR3 protein: CASAHYNEQFF
clone size: NA; V gene: TRBV2; D gene: NA; J gene: TRBJ1-2; CDR3 DNA: TGTGCCAGCAGTGGTACTGAGGCTAACTATGGCTACACCTTC; CDR3 protein: CASSGTEANYGYTF
clone size: NA; V gene: TRBV11-2; D gene: NA; J gene: TRBJ2-7; CDR3 DNA: TGTGCCAGCAGCTCGGGGAACAAGCAGTACTTC; CDR3 protein: CASSSGNKQYF
clone size: NA; V gene: TRBV30; D gene: NA; J gene: TRBJ1-6; CDR3 DNA: TGTGCCTGGACATCTCAAGCCCTCATAAATTCACCCCTCCACTTT; CDR3 protein: CAWTSQALINSPLHF
clone size: NA; V gene: TRBV18; D gene: NA; J gene: TRBJ2-6; CDR3 DNA: TGTGCCAGCTCACCAGAGACAGGTCGGGCCAACGTCCTGACTTTC; CDR3 protein: CASSPETGRANVLTF
clone size: NA; V gene: TRBV7-9; D gene: TRBD1; J gene: TRBJ1-4; CDR3 DNA: TGTGCCAGCAGCTCGGGACAGCTTGCAACTAATGAAAAACTGTTTTTT; CDR3 protein: CASSSGQLATNEKLFF
clone size: NA; V gene: TRBV7-2; D gene: NA; J gene: TRBJ2-7; CDR3 DNA: TGTGCCAGCAGCTTAGGGGGGCTGCCTGGCGAGCAGTACTTC; CDR3 protein: CASSLGGLPGEQYF
clone size: NA; V gene: TRBV10-3; D gene: NA; J gene: TRBJ1-1; CDR3 DNA: TGTGCCATCAGGGAAAACAGGAACACTGAAGCTTTCTTT; CDR3 protein: CAIRENRNTEAFF
clone size: once; V gene: TRBV19; D gene: NA; J gene: TRBJ2-5; CDR3 DNA: TGTGCCAGTAGTATAGGGGGAGGCGGGGAGACCCAGTACTTC; CDR3 protein: CASSIGGGGETQYF
clone size: NA; V gene: TRBV9; D gene: TRBD1; J gene: TRBJ1-2; CDR3 DNA: TGTGCCAGCAGCCCCGGTGGGACAGGGAGAGAAGGCTACACCTTC; CDR3 protein: CASSPGGTGREGYTF
clone size: NA; V gene: TRBV14; D gene: TRBD2; J gene: TRBJ2-3; CDR3 DNA: TGTGCCAGCAGCCCTAAAAGACTAGCGGGAGGGCCGGGAGATACGCAGTATTTT; CDR3 protein: CASSPKRLAGGPGDTQYF
clone size: NA; V gene: TRBV19; D gene: NA; J gene: TRBJ2-1; CDR3 DNA: TGTGCCAGTAGATCGCTACCTGGGGGGACAGCGTCTTACAATGAGCAGTTCTTC; CDR3 protein: CASRSLPGGTASYNEQFF
clone size: NA; V gene: TRBV15; D gene: NA; J gene: TRBJ1-1; CDR3 DNA: TGTGCCACCAGCCCTCACCGGGGGGGCACTGAAGCTTTCTTT; CDR3 protein: CATSPHRGGTEAFF
clone size: NA; V gene: TRBV9; D gene: NA; J gene: TRBJ2-7; CDR3 DNA: TGTGCCAGCAGCGGGGACACCCGCGGCGACGAGCAGTACTTC; CDR3 protein: CASSGDTRGDEQYF
clone size: once; V gene: TRBV10-3; D gene: NA; J gene: TRBJ1-4; CDR3 DNA: TGTGCCCTGATTCGACGAGGGAAGGAGAAACTGTTTTTT; CDR3 protein: CALIRRGKEKLFF
clone size: NA; V gene: TRBV28; D gene: TRBD1; J gene: TRBJ1-1; CDR3 DNA: TGTGCCAGCAAACTGATTGACAGGGGGAACACTGAAGCTTTCTTT; CDR3 protein: CASKLIDRGNTEAFF
clone size: NA; V gene: TRBV5-6; D gene: NA; J gene: TRBJ2-7; CDR3 DNA: TGTGCCAGCAGCTTGGAGGAGAACGAGCAGTACTTC; CDR3 protein: CASSLEENEQYF